This TCR beta chain was captured in a study of cytomegalovirus exposure and HLA in healthy donors. Germline CDR1 MNHEY, CDR2 SMNVEV (reference sequence). Trimming shortened V by 10 bases and J by 0 bases, and 20 bases separated the two germline ends. The CDR3 is 16 residues long. Study observations and caveats: Researchers reported that three CMV-associated chains were confirmed in vitro as CMV antigen-specific. Rarity held for most TCR sequences, but there were some public TCRs that occurred in many donors.

In the case of this clone: What it binds is not known.

TCRdb's table, derived via immunoSEQ multiplex PCR, lists solely in-frame clones and lacks some. The sample lists tens of thousands of clones, 93% occurring once. The TCR sequence derives from a woman in her twenties or thirties in good health and CMV-seronegative. The genes are TRBV27 and TRBJ2-3; no firm D call. Sequenced input: PBMCs. The CDR3 reads CATTAFAASSTDTQYF. CDR3 DNA: TGTGCCACCACGGCCTTCGCGGCATCTAGCACAGATACGCAGTATTTT.